Each of the 15 T cell receptor beta chains below was sequenced from the same sample in a study of T cell repertoires in cytomegalovirus infection. TCRdb ran MiXCR on the reads and lists one entry per CDR3 protein. Of 250,000 to 300,000 distinct CDR3 sequences listed, 25% were seen once; the top ten hold about 14%. Sample: PBMCs. These receptors originate from a human donor in good health (CMV status not recorded). Some clones in this sample may be carry-over from other donors' samples.

This clonotype was seen more than once but under ten times. This chain links TRBV7-2 with TRBJ1-2; D is unclear. Trimming stripped 0 bases from V and 8 bases from J, with 10 bases between. The CDR3 consists of 13 residues. Germline CDR1 SGHTA, CDR2 FQGNSA. The CDR3 DNA reads TGTGCCAGCAGCTTAGCGCCAATAGTGGGCTACACCTTC. Amino acid sequence: CASSLAPIVGYTF.

This clonotype appeared many times. The chain joins TRBV7-2 to TRBJ2-7, with D hard to call. The length of the CDR3 is 13 residues. The germline V and J ends were trimmed by 2 bases and 5 bases, with 10 bases remaining between them. The V gene's germline CDR1 is SGHTA and CDR2 FQGNSA. The CDR3 sequence is CASSLFQEHEQYF. The CDR3 DNA sequence: TGTGCCAGCAGCTTATTTCAGGAACACGAGCAGTACTTC.

The table lists this clonotype with many counts. The CDR3 spells CASSLTPHWSNEQYF. CDR3 DNA sequence: TGTGCCAGCAGCTTAACGCCCCACTGGTCTAACGAGCAGTACTTC. The rearrangement joins TRBV7-2 to TRBJ2-7; no clear D gene. CDR1 and CDR2 from the germline V gene are SGHTA and FQGNSA. The CDR3 extends over 15 amino acids. Trimming pared 2 bases from V and 5 bases from J, leaving 16 bases between.

As to this clonotype: At one boundary the junction diverges from the germline segment, which might be a read error. The chain carries TRBV6-6 and TRBJ1-1; D call uncertain. The germline V gene encodes CDR1 MNHNY and CDR2 SVGAGI (reference sequence). The CDR3 runs to 12 residues. The CDR3 region is CANSPPRGEAFF. The CDR3 nucleotides read TGTGCCAACAGTCCACCTCGGGGTGAAGCTTTCTTT.

The chain carries TRBV7-6 and TRBJ1-1; no reliable D call. The CDR3 is 14 amino acids. The ends were cut back, 0 bases at V and 0 bases at J, with 5 bases in the middle. The germline V gene has CDR1 SGHVS and CDR2 FNYEAQ. The CDR3 sequence is CASSLAQMNTEAFF. DNA of the CDR3: TGTGCCAGCAGCTTAGCACAAATGAACACTGAAGCTTTCTTT.

This sequence joins TRBV20-1 and TRBJ2-3; D gene unclear. There are 13 residues in the CDR3. V was clipped by 6 bases and J by 1 base, with 11 bases between them. From germline, CDR1 is DFQATT and CDR2 SNEGSKA (reference sequence). This chain's CDR3 is CSAPLRGTDTQYF. The CDR3 region has the DNA TGCAGTGCCCCTCTTAGAGGCACAGATACGCAGTATTTT.

The sample holds many counts of this clonotype. The chain is built from TRBV28 and TRBJ1-1; D is ambiguous. CDR3 length: 17 residues. Germline CDR1 and CDR2: MDHEN and SYDVKM. Between the trimmed V and J ends, which lost 2 bases and 3 bases, there was a span of 19 bases. The CDR3 spells CASSLTAIMIGDTEAFF. DNA of the CDR3: TGTGCCAGCAGTTTAACGGCTATCATGATCGGGGACACTGAAGCTTTCTTT.

The chain joins TRBV7-6 to TRBJ2-5, with TRBD1 identical over 7 bases. CDR1 and CDR2 (germline): SGHVS, FNYEAQ. The CDR3 spans 14 residues. V lost 5 bases, J lost 3 bases, and 6 bases stayed unmatched. CDR3 residues: CASSHLDREETQYF. The CDR3 DNA sequence: TGTGCCAGCAGCCACCTAGACAGGGAAGAGACCCAGTACTTC.

This clonotype was seen at least ten times. The chain combines TRBV28 with TRBJ1-1; a possible D gene is TRBD1 (6 bases). Deletions cut 6 bases from V and 1 base from J, with 12 bases between. This CDR3 has 14 residues. Germline lookup yields CDR1 MDHEN and CDR2 SYDVKM. In DNA form, the CDR3 reads TGTGCCAGCAGCCTGGGACAAAAGAACACTGAAGCTTTCTTT. Encoded protein: CASSLGQKNTEAFF.

This clonotype has a handful of counts. The chain joins TRBV7-2 to TRBJ1-1; D uncertain. This CDR3 has 14 residues. Per germline, CDR1 SGHTA and CDR2 FQGNSA. The germline V and J ends were trimmed by 7 bases and 1 base, with 13 bases remaining between them. The CDR3: CASTRGVWNTEAFF. DNA for the CDR3: TGTGCCAGCACTCGCGGGGTTTGGAACACTGAAGCTTTCTTT. Complete variable domain (other parts from reference TRBV7-2 and TRBJ1-1): GAGVSQSPSNKVTEKGKDVELRCDPISGHTALYWYRQSLGQGLEFLIYFQGNSAPDKSGLPSDRFSAERTGGSVSTLTIQRTQQEDSAVYLCASTRGVWNTEAFFGQGTRLTVV.

The CDR3 is CASSLEQGGNSPLHF. The CDR3 bases are TGTGCCAGCAGCTTAGAGCAGGGGGGAAATTCACCCCTCCACTTT. This chain joins TRBV11-3 and TRBJ1-6, with 7 bases lining up with TRBD1. With V trimmed by 0 bases and J by 7 bases, 3 bases remained unmatched. The germline gives CDR1 SGHNT, CDR2 YENEEA. The CDR3 sequence is 15 residues long.

This clonotype has more than one count but fewer than ten. This chain connects TRBV7-2 to TRBJ2-5; 14 bases map to TRBD2. The CDR3 totals 16 residues. V shed 5 bases, J shed 3 bases, and the junction held 5 bases outside the gene matches. The V gene's germline CDR1 is SGHTA and CDR2 FQGNSA. CDR3 region: CASSRQGLAGEETQYF. The CDR3 DNA reads TGTGCCAGCAGCCGACAGGGACTAGCGGGAGAAGAGACCCAGTACTTC.

This clonotype was detected ten times or more. The rearrangement links TRBV7-2 to TRBJ2-5; a possible D gene is TRBD1 (6 bases). Germline-derived CDR1 and CDR2 are SGHTA and FQGNSA. This CDR3 is 14 amino acids long. The ends were cut back, 0 bases at V and 4 bases at J, with 9 bases in the middle. CDR3 in DNA: TGTGCCAGCAGCTTAGCGGTCAGGGGAGAGACCCAGTACTTC. Its translation: CASSLAVRGETQYF. The entire variable domain, with the rest obtained from reference TRBV7-2 and TRBJ2-5, is as follows: GAGVSQSPSNKVTEKGKDVELRCDPISGHTALYWYRQSLGQGLEFLIYFQGNSAPDKSGLPSDRFSAERTGGSVSTLTIQRTQQEDSAVYLCASSLAVRGETQYFGPGTRLLVL.

The chain combines TRBV2 with TRBJ1-6, with D possibly matching TRBD1 (5 bases). From germline, CDR1 is SNHLY and CDR2 FYNNEI. Trimming cost V 5 bases and J 5 bases, with 7 bases left between them. This CDR3 spans 13 amino acids. Here the CDR3 reads CASSNRNNSPLHF. CDR3 bases: TGTGCCAGCAGTAACAGGAATAATTCACCCCTCCACTTT.

The chain uses TRBV5-1 and TRBJ1-2; D uncertain. V lost 4 bases, J lost 3 bases, and 13 bases lay in between. This CDR3 is built from 14 residues. Germline V gene lookup returns CDR1 SGHRS and CDR2 YFSETQ. CDR3 sequence (DNA): TGCGCCAGCAGCCTGGACGGACTGGACTATGGCTACACCTTC. It codes for CASSLDGLDYGYTF.